This T cell receptor (beta chain) was sequenced in a study of T cells after yellow fever vaccination. Universal primer sites and UMIs were introduced during 5'RACE template-switching synthesis of TCR cDNA. One entry per CDR3 protein results from TCRdb running MiXCR on the 5' RACE reads. The sample holds 450,000 to 600,000 distinct CDR3 sequences; about 13% are singletons and the top ten take 11% to 15%. Study findings and constraints: On re-exposure, the response was weaker but peaked faster, at day 5 versus 15. Some clonotypes were seen in both the CD4 and the CD8 compartments. These made up a small share and likely arose from convergent recombination.

The CDR3 has 16 residues. With 2 bases clipped from V and 5 bases from J, the junction kept 9 bases outside the gene matches. The V gene's germline CDR1 is MNHEY and CDR2 SMNVEV (reference sequence). As regards this clonotype: The target antigen is unknown.

The V call is TRBV27, the J call TRBJ1-2, with 9 bases that match TRBD1. The clonotype comes from a man aged 25-45 years who received the YFV17D yellow fever vaccine. Source: PBMCs, taken on the day of the yellow fever booster vaccination. This CDR3 reads CASSLTGQGPTYGYTF. The DNA of the CDR3 is TGTGCCAGCAGTTTAACGGGACAGGGCCCCACTTATGGCTACACCTTC.